These 3 T cell receptor beta chains were all obtained from the same sample, sequenced in a study of blood T cell repertoires in COVID-19. Here immunoSEQ multiplex PCR was the method, and the copy in TCRdb shows in-frame clones only, minus some. This sample has about 150,000 clones, with 80% to 90% found just once. Sequenced material: peripheral blood. The source of these receptors is a human donor in a cohort sampled during active COVID-19.

The genes are TRBV7-9 and TRBJ1-2; weak D call: TRBD1 (5 bases). This CDR3 is 14 amino acids long. V dropped 11 bases and J dropped 10 bases, with 26 bases sitting between them. The germline CDR1 and CDR2 sequences are SEHNR and FQNEAQ (reference sequence). This CDR3 reads CAGSIRAGSSDYTF. CDR3 sequence (DNA): TGTGCCGGAAGTATTAGAGCAGGGTCTTCCGACTACACCTTC.

The chain combines TRBV30 with TRBJ1-4, with unresolved D. The germline V gene has CDR1 GTSNPN and CDR2 SVGIG (reference sequence). V was clipped by 5 bases and J by 3 bases, with 10 bases between them. The CDR3 sequence is 13 residues long. CDR3 amino acids: CAWLQKPNEKLFF. The CDR3 coding sequence is TGTGCCTGGTTACAGAAGCCTAATGAAAAACTGTTTTTT.

The genes are TRBV30 and TRBJ2-3, with 13 bases lining up with TRBD2. J lost 3 bases, V lost 5 bases, and 17 bases had no gene match. Germline CDR1 GTSNPN, CDR2 SVGIG (reference sequence). This CDR3 is built from 19 residues. The CDR3 region has the DNA TGTGCCTGGTTTGGCCCGGGACTAGCGGGGTCCAGCTTAACAGATACGCAGTATTTT. Translating gives CAWFGPGLAGSSLTDTQYF.